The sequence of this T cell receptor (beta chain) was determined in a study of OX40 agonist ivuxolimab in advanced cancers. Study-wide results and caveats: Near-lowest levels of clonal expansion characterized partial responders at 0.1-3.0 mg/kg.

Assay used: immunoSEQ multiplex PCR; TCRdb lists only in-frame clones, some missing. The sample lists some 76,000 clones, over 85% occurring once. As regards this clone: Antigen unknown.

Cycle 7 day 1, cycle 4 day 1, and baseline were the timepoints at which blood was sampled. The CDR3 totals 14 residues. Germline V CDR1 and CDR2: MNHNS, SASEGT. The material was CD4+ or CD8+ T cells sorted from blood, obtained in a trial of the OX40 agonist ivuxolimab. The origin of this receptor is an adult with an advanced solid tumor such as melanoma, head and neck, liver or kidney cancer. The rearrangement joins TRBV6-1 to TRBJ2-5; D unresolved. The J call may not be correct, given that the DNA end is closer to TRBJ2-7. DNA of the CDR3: TGTGCCAGCAGTGCGCGGAATGGCGGCTACGAGCAGTACTTC. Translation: CASSARNGGYEQYF.